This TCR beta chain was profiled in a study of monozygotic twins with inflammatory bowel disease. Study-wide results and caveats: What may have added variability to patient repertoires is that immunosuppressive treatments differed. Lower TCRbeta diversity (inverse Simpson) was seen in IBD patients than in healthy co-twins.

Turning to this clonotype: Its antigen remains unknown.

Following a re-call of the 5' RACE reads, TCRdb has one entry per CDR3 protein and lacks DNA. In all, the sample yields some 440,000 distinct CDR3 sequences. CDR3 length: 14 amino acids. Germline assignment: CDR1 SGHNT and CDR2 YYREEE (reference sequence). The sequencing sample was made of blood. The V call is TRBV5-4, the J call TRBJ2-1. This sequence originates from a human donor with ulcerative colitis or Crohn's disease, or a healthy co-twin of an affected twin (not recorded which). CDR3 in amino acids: CASTYGRTYNEQFF.